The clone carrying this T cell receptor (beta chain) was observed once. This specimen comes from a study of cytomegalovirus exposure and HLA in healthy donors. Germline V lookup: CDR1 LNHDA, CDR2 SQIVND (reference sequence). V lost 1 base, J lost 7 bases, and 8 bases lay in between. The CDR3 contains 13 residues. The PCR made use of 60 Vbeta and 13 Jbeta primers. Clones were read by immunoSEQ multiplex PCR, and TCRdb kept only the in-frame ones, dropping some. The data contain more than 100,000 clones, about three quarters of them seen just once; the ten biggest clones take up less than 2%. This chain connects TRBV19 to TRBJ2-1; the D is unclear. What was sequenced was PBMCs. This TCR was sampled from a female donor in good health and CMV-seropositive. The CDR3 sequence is CASSIVFFNEQFF. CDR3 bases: TGTGCCAGTAGTATAGTATTTTTTAATGAGCAGTTCTTC.